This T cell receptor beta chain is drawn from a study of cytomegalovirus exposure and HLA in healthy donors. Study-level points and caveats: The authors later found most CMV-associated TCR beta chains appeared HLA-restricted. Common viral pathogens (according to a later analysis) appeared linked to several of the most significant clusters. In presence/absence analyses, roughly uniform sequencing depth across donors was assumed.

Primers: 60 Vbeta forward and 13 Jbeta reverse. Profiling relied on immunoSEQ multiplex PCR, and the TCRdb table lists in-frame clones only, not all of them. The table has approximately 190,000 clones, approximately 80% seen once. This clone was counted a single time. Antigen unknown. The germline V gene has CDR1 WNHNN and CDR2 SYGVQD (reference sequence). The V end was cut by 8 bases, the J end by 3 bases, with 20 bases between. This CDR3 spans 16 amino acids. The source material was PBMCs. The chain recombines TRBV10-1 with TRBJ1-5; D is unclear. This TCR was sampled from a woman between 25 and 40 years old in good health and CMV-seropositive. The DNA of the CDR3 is TGCGCCAGCCGATCTGGGCTGACGGATGACAATCAGCCCCAGCATTTT. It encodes CASRSGLTDDNQPQHF.